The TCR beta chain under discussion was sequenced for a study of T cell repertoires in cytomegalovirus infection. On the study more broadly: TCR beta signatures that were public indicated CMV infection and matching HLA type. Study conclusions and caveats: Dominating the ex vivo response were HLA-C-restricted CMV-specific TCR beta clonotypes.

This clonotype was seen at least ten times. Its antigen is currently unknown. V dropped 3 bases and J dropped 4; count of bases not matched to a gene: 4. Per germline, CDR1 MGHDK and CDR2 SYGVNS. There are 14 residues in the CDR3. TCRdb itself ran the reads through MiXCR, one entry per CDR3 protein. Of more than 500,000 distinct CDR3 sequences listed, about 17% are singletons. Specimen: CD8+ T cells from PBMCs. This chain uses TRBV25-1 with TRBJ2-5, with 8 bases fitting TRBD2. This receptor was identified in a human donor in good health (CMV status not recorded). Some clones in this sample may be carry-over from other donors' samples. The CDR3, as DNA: TGTGCCAGCAGTGAGAGCGGGAGTACAGAGACCCAGTACTTC. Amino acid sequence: CASSESGSTETQYF.